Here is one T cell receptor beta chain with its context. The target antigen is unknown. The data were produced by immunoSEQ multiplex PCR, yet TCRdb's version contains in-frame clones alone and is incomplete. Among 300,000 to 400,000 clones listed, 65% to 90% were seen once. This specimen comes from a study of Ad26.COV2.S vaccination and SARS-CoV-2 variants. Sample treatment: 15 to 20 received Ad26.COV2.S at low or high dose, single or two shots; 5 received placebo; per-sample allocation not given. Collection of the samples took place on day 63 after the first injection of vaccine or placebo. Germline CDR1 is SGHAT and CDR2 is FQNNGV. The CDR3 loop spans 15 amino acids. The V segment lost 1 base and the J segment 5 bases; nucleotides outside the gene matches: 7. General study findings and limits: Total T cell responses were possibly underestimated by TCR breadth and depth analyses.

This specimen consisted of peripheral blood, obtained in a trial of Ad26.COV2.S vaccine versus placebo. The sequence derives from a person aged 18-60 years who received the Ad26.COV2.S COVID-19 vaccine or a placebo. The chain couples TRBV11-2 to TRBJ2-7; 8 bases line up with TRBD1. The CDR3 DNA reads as TGTGCCAGCAGCTTAGTGGGACAGGATTCTAACGAGCAGTACTTC. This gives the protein CASSLVGQDSNEQYF.